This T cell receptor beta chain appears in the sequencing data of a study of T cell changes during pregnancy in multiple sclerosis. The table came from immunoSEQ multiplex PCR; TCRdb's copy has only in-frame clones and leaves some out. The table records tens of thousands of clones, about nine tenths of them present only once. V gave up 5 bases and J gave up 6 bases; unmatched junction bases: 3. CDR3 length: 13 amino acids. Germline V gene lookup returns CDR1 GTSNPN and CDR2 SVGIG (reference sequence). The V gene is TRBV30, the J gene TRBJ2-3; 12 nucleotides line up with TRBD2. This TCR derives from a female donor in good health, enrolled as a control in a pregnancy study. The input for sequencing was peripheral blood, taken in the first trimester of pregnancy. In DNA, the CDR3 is TGTGCCTGGCTAGCGGGGGGGACGGATACGCAGTATTTT. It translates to CAWLAGGTDTQYF.